Below, one T cell receptor (beta chain) is given with its context. Germline CDR1 reads SGHVS; CDR2 reads FNYEAQ. Trimming stripped 2 bases from V and 6 bases from J, with 10 bases between. CDR3 length: 14 residues. Reverse transcription of 0.5 to 1 ug RNA used random hexamers. TCRdb reanalysed the immunoSEQ multiplex PCR reads using MiXCR and keeps one entry per CDR3 protein. Of around 180,000 distinct CDR3 sequences in the sample, 94% were seen once. The sample comes from a study of CD8 T cells in Susac syndrome. Specimen: CD4+ T cells from PBMCs. This rearrangement joins TRBV7-6 to TRBJ2-2; D is uncertain. This clonotype was obtained from a human donor with Susac syndrome. The CDR3 nucleotides read TGTGCCAGCAGCTTACAGGCGTCCCCCGGGGAGCTGTTTTTT. Protein sequence: CASSLQASPGELFF.